This TCR beta chain appears in the sequencing data of a study of cytotoxic CD8 clonotypes in ibrutinib-treated CLL. V was pared by 4 bases and J by 2 bases, with 5 bases of the junction left unmatched. This CDR3 contains 14 residues. The V gene's germline CDR1 is SGDLS and CDR2 YYNGEE. Data came from immunoSEQ multiplex PCR; TCRdb stores just in-frame clones and leaves some out. The data contain about 140,000 clones, 80% of them seen just once; the ten biggest clones take up 7.5% to 9%. This sequence joins TRBV9 and TRBJ2-5; 7 bases are shared with TRBD1. The sequence came from a human donor with chronic lymphocytic leukemia. The sequencing here drew on PBMCs, taken after 36 months of ibrutinib treatment. Here the CDR3 DNA reads TGTGCCAGCAGCCCCCACAGGGGTCAAGAGACCCAGTACTTC. It encodes CASSPHRGQETQYF.